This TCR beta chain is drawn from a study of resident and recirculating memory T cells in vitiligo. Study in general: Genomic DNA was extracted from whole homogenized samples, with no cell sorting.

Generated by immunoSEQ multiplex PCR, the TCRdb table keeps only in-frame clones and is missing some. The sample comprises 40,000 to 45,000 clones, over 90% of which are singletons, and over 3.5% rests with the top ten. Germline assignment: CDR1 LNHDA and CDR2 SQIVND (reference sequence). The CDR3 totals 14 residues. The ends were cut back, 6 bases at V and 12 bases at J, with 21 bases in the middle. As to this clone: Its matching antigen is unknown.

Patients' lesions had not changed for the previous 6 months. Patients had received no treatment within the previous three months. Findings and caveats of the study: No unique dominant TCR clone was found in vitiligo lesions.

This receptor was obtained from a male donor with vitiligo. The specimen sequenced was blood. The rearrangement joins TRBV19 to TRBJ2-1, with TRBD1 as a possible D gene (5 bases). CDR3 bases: TGTGCCAGTAGACCTGGGGCCCCCGGTATTGGGCAGTTCTTC. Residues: CASRPGAPGIGQFF. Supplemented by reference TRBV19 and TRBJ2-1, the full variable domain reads DGGITQSPKYLFRKEGQNVTLSCEQNLNHDAMYWYRQDPGQGLRLIYYSQIVNDFQKGDIAEGYSVSREKKESFPLTVTSAQKNPTAFYLCASRPGAPGIGQFFGPGTRLTVL.